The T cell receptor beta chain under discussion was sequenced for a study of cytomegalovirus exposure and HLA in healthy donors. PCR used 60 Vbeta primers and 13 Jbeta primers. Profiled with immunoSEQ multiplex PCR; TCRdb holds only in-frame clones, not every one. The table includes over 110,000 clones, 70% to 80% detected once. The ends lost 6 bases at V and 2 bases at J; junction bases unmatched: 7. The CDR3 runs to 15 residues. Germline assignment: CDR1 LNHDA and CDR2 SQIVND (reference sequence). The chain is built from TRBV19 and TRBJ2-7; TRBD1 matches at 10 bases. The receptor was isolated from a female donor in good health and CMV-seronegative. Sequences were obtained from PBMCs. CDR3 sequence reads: CASRGIGTGAYEQYF. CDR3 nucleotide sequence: TGTGCCAGTAGGGGTATTGGGACAGGGGCCTACGAGCAGTACTTC.